A selection of T cell receptor beta chains follows, all from one sample in a study of blood T cell repertoires in COVID-19. Repertoires were generated with immunoSEQ multiplex PCR, while TCRdb's copy carries only in-frame clones and drops some. The sample lists hundreds of thousands of clones; 88% were seen once. Sequenced input: PBMCs or T cells enriched from blood (not recorded which). All receptors come from a woman between 45 and 60 years old who had recovered from COVID-19. The conserved cysteine and the conserved F or W are not part of the CDR3 here. Expanded clones are given a class, and other clones once, few, many or no size at all.

TRBV9,TRBJ1-1,.,ASSVQTGQSEAF
TRBV19,TRBJ1-5,once,ASRYREGSNQPQH
TRBV27,TRBJ1-2,.,ASSTTPTGGLEGYT
TRBV4-3,TRBJ2-7,.,ASSQDKREGRADEQY
TRBV24-1,TRBJ2-1,.,ATSDYSDHYNEQF
TRBV7-9,TRBJ1-6,.,ASRPTGENSPLH
TRBV28,TRBJ2-3,.,ASRGGGIHRTDTQY
TRBV3-1/TRBV3-2,TRBJ2-4,.,ASSQELNGQGAWNIQY
TRBV2,TRBJ2-2,.,ASSETGANTGELF
TRBV30,TRBJ1-4,once,AWSATGPIANEKLF
TRBV5-1,TRBJ2-7,.,ASSLLEADEQY
TRBV4-3,TRBJ2-2,once,ASSQQTSLTGELF
TRBV18,TRBJ1-1,.,ASSPRTGGTEAF
TRBV6-2/TRBV6-3,TRBJ2-3,.,ASSYPPELAGGPGTDTQY
TRBV29-1,TRBJ1-2,.,STEEGFGYGYT
TRBV24-1,TRBJ2-2,.,ATSGEKNTGELF
TRBV28,TRBJ1-2,.,ASSLGPWRDGYT
TRBV7-2,TRBJ2-7,.,ASANRGYYEQY
TRBV7-2,TRBJ1-2,.,ASSLGTGGYGYT
TRBV23-1,TRBJ2-1,.,ASSRVDCYPYNEQF
TRBV7-3,TRBJ2-7,.,ASSTTGPFDEQY
TRBV14,TRBJ2-7,once,ASSQELASTYEQY
TRBV28,TRBJ2-7,.,ASSFSGSSYEQY
TRBV12-3/TRBV12-4,TRBJ2-7,few,ASSRETNYEQY
TRBV28,TRBJ2-2,.,ASRDRGITGELF
TRBV13,TRBJ1-6,.,ASSLEAGGSPYNSPLH
TRBV7-3,TRBJ1-1,.,ASSPGHSNTEAF
TRBV29-1,TRBJ2-3,.,SVEGGGGTDTQY
TRBV7-2,TRBJ1-2,.,ASSWDRGNYGYT
TRBV23-1,TRBJ1-3,.,ASSQFPLCRGEGNTIY
TRBV28,TRBJ1-4,once,AIGGGTNEKLF
TRBV6-5,TRBJ1-2,.,ASAAGVKIGGYT
TRBV7-2,TRBJ2-1,.,ASSLRELPYNEQF
TRBV9,TRBJ2-1,.,ASSVLGGTAGSNEQF
TRBV3-1/TRBV3-2,TRBJ2-1,.,ASSHRSRDLPF
TRBV7-2,TRBJ2-1,.,ASSFDYSYNEQF
TRBV6-5,TRBJ1-4,.,ASGQQGTNEKLF
TRBV18,TRBJ2-5,.,ASSPRQGQETQY
TRBV7-8,TRBJ2-5,.,ASSELAGEETQY
TRBV5-1,TRBJ2-2,.,ASSTGQRNTGELF
TRBV28,TRBJ1-1,.,ASSLSGQGNTEAF
TRBV27,TRBJ2-7,.,ASGPFAGGPREQY
TRBV10-3,TRBJ2-1,.,AISEPGLGGTGEQF
TRBV11-2,TRBJ2-1,once,ASSFRGGNEQF
TRBV28,TRBJ2-5,.,ASSLPTGTGDETQY
TRBV19,TRBJ1-1,.,ASSRTRATGTEAF
TRBV7-8,TRBJ1-6,.,ASSLMPGGDSPLH
TRBV18,TRBJ1-2,.,ASSPISAGMNYGYT
TRBV27,TRBJ2-3,.,ASSTLAGRGDTQY
TRBV7-2,TRBJ2-5,.,ASSNRRRGEETQY
TRBV24-1,TRBJ1-5,.,ATSGPLDNQPQH
TRBV13,TRBJ2-2,.,ASSLGSPMGELF
TRBV5-1,TRBJ2-7,.,ASSQPGQTYEQY
TRBV28,TRBJ2-7,.,ASSPAGGSSYEQY
TRBV21-1,TRBJ2-6,.,ASSKNWSRGANVLT
TRBV5-4,TRBJ2-3,once,ASSLGGNTQY
TRBV28,TRBJ2-7,.,ASSLEGQTYEQY